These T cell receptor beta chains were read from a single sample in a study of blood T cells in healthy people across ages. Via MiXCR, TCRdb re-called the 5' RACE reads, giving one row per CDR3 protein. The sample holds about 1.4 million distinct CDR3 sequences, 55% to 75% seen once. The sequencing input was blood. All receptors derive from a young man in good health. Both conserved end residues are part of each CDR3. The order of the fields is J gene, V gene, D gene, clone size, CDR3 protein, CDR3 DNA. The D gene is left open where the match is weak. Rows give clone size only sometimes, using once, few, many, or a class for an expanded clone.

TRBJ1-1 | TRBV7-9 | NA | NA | CASSSTTGREAFF | TGTGCCAGCAGCTCGACTACAGGGAGAGAAGCTTTCTTT
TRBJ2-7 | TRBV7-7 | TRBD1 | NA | CASSCCRQGSCYEQYF | TGTGCCAGCAGCTGCTGCAGACAGGGGTCTTGCTACGAGCAGTACTTC
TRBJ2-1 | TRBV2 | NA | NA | CASSTSGWEQFF | TGTGCCAGCAGTACATCAGGCTGGGAACAGTTCTTC
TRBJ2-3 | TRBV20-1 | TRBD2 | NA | CSATGTTLTDTQYF | TGCAGTGCCACCGGGACTACTCTCACAGATACGCAGTATTTT
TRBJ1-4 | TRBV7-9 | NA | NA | CASSPALTGEKLFF | TGTGCCAGCAGCCCCGCCTTGACAGGTGAAAAACTGTTTTTT
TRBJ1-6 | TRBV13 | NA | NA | CASSLGMHSPLHF | TGTGCCAGCAGCTTAGGGATGCATTCACCCCTCCACTTT
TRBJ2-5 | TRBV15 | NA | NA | CATSRVDRTQETQYF | TGTGCCACCAGCAGAGTAGACAGAACCCAAGAGACCCAGTACTTC
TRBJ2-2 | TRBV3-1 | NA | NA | CASSQEGRLVTGELFF | TGTGCCAGCAGCCAAGAGGGGCGACTAGTCACCGGGGAGCTGTTTTTT
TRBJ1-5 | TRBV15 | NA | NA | CATSRVSGEGNQPQHF | TGTGCCACCAGCAGAGTATCGGGAGAGGGCAATCAGCCCCAGCATTTT
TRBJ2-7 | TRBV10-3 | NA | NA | CAISESKIGEQYF | TGTGCCATCAGTGAGTCGAAAATAGGCGAGCAGTACTTC
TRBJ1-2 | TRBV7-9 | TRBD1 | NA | CASSSGTGGRNGYTF | TGTGCCAGCAGCTCCGGAACAGGGGGTAGGAACGGCTACACCTTC
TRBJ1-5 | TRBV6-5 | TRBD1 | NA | CASGTGAYNQPQHF | TGTGCCAGTGGGACAGGGGCCTACAATCAGCCCCAGCATTTT
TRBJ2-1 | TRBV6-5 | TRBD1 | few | CASSYISGGREQFF | TGTGCCAGCAGTTACATTTCAGGGGGCAGAGAGCAGTTCTTC
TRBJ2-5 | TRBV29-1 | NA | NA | CSVVIREETQYF | TGCAGCGTTGTAATAAGGGAAGAGACCCAGTACTTC
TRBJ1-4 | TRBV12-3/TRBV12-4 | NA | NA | CASTDRPGKGWDEKLFF | TGTGCCAGCACCGACCGCCCGGGGAAGGGCTGGGATGAAAAACTGTTTTTT
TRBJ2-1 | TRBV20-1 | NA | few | CSARDWGEQFF | TGCAGTGCTAGAGATTGGGGTGAGCAGTTCTTC